One sample yielded the 24 T cell receptor beta chains listed below, sequenced in a study of immune evolution from preneoplasia to lung adenocarcinoma. Profiled with immunoSEQ multiplex PCR; TCRdb holds only in-frame clones, not every one. The sample lists some 10,000 clones; over 70% were seen once. Sequencing used FFPE normal lung tissue adjacent to the tumor. The receptors were gathered from a person in their sixties with lung adenocarcinoma. Some clones in this sample may be carry-over from other donors' samples.

This clone was seen just once. CDR3: CASSLGLAHRGGLEQYF. In nucleotides, the CDR3 is TGCGCCAGCAGCTTGGGTTTAGCGCACAGGGGAGGCTTGGAGCAGTACTTC. This chain uses TRBV5-1 with TRBJ2-7, with D maybe TRBD1 (7 bases). Germline values: CDR1 SGHRS, CDR2 YFSETQ. The CDR3 runs to 17 residues. V was trimmed by 0 bases and J by 7 bases, leaving 23 bases between them.

The V call is TRBV4-1, the J call TRBJ1-1, with 9 nucleotides matching TRBD1. The CDR3 extends over 16 amino acids. Germline lookup yields CDR1 MGHRA and CDR2 YSYEKL. V was clipped by 0 bases and J by 1 base; unmatched bases: 3. In DNA form, the CDR3 reads TGCGCCAGCAGCCAAGAAGACAGGGGGGGGAACACTGAAGCTTTCTTT. This sequence encodes CASSQEDRGGNTEAFF.

V usage is TRBV19 and J usage is TRBJ1-2; the D is unclear. This CDR3 is built from 16 residues. Germline V CDR1 and CDR2: LNHDA, SQIVND (reference sequence). Trimming took 2 bases from V and 6 from J, leaving 19 bases between them. The CDR3 is CASSISAHGLNDGYTF. DNA of the CDR3: TGTGCCAGTAGTATAAGTGCCCACGGACTAAATGATGGCTACACCTTC.

V and J are TRBV2 and TRBJ1-1, with a tentative D call TRBD1 (5 bases). In germline, CDR1 is SNHLY, CDR2 FYNNEI. V was clipped by 5 bases and J by 4 bases, with 14 bases between them. The CDR3 sequence is 14 residues long. The CDR3 region has the DNA TGTGCCAGCAGTCGCCAGGGTTCGTTCACTGAAGCTTTCTTT. Amino acid sequence: CASSRQGSFTEAFF.

The V gene is TRBV5-8, the J gene TRBJ1-1; 7 bases match TRBD1. Per germline, CDR1 SGHTS and CDR2 YDEGEE. The ends lost 4 bases at V and 7 bases at J; junction bases unmatched: 7. CDR3 size: 13 residues. CDR3 residues: CASSPGQSLEAFF. The CDR3, as DNA: TGTGCCAGCAGCCCGGGACAGAGCCTTGAAGCTTTCTTT.

J is TRBJ2-7 and V is TRBV5-1; TRBD1 aligns across 8 bases. J gave up 3 bases and V 4 bases, and 9 bases lay outside the gene matches. The CDR3 sequence is 15 residues long. CDR1 and CDR2 from the germline V gene are SGHRS and YFSETQ. The CDR3 protein is CASSRQAGGGYEQYF. The CDR3 coding sequence is TGCGCCAGCAGCCGACAGGCAGGGGGCGGCTACGAGCAGTACTTC.

The CDR3 sequence is CASSLGTVQETQYF. As DNA, the CDR3 is TGTGCCAGCAGCTTAGGGACGGTACAAGAGACCCAGTACTTC. The gene calls are TRBV13 and TRBJ2-5, with D unclear. With 0 bases removed from V and 2 bases from J, the gap between germline ends came to 7 bases. Germline CDR1 PRHDT, CDR2 FYEKMQ (reference sequence). This CDR3 has 14 residues.

V gene TRBV7-8 combines with J gene TRBJ2-2; no firm D call. Trimming left V 7 bases short and J 6 bases short, with 12 bases between. The germline CDR1 and CDR2 sequences are SGHVS and FQNEAQ. This CDR3 has 13 amino acids. CDR3: CASIPAPPGELFF. The CDR3 nucleotides are TGTGCCAGCATCCCGGCCCCGCCCGGGGAGCTGTTTTTT. Variable domain in full (rest from reference TRBV7-8 and TRBJ2-2): GAGVSQSPRYKVAKRGQDVALRCDPISGHVSLFWYQQALGQGPEFLTYFQNEAQLDKSGLPSDRFFAERPEGSVSTLKIQRTQQEDSAVYLCASIPAPPGELFFGEGSRLTVL.

This clone counts as medium-sized. This chain uses TRBV5-4 with TRBJ2-7; TRBD2 agrees at 9 bases. The CDR3 sequence is 14 residues long. V trimming: 4 bases; J trimming: 2 bases; junction bases outside the gene matches: 4. From germline, CDR1 is SGHNT and CDR2 YYREEE (reference sequence). CDR3 region: CASSGVAGAYEQYF. The CDR3 region has the DNA TGTGCCAGCAGCGGGGTAGCGGGAGCCTACGAGCAGTACTTC.

V usage is TRBV7-2 and J usage is TRBJ2-7; 7 bases are shared with TRBD2. The V segment lost 2 bases and the J segment 3 bases; nucleotides outside the gene matches: 7. CDR1 and CDR2 (germline): SGHTA, FQGNSA. This CDR3 comprises 15 residues. The CDR3 DNA follows: TGTGCCAGCAGCTTAACGGGAGGATCCGGCTACGAGCAGTACTTC. It translates to CASSLTGGSGYEQYF.

V and J are TRBV28 and TRBJ2-5; 8 bases are shared with TRBD1. CDR1 and CDR2 from the germline V gene are MDHEN and SYDVKM. V shed 1 base, J shed 5 bases, and the junction held 9 bases outside the gene matches. The CDR3 runs to 16 residues. DNA for the CDR3: TGTGCCAGCAGTTTATCAGGCCAGGGGGCGAGTGAGACCCAGTACTTC. Translated, it gives CASSLSGQGASETQYF.

The rearrangement joins TRBV4-1 to TRBJ2-7; tentatively, D is TRBD2 (6 bases). The V and J ends lost 2 bases and 3 bases respectively, with 11 bases between them. Germline CDR1 is MGHRA and CDR2 is YSYEKL. CDR3 length: 14 residues. The DNA for the CDR3 is TGCGCCAGCAGCCAATATTTTAGCGGCTACGAGCAGTACTTC. Protein product: CASSQYFSGYEQYF.

The chain recombines TRBV5-4 with TRBJ1-5; D gene uncertain. V gave up 1 base and J gave up 0 bases, with 17 bases separating them. The CDR3 runs to 18 residues. Germline values: CDR1 SGHNT, CDR2 YYREEE (reference sequence). The CDR3 spells CASSLRPAGVYSNQPQHF. The CDR3 DNA sequence: TGTGCCAGCAGCTTGAGGCCCGCTGGTGTTTATAGCAATCAGCCCCAGCATTTT.

V and J are TRBV6-1 and TRBJ1-1, with D tentatively TRBD1 (6 bases). With 6 bases removed from V and 4 bases from J, the gap between germline ends came to 18 bases. This CDR3 spans 15 amino acids. Germline V CDR1 and CDR2: MNHNS, SASEGT. The CDR3 region has the DNA TGTGCCAGCAGCCCTCCCGAGGGGGGCTTCACTGAAGCTTTCTTT. Translation: CASSPPEGGFTEAFF.

The rearrangement uses TRBV4-1 and TRBJ1-4, with D maybe TRBD1 (6 bases). Trimming stripped 4 bases from V and 6 bases from J, with 15 bases between. Looked up from germline, CDR1 is MGHRA and CDR2 is YSYEKL. The CDR3 sequence is 15 residues long. This CDR3 reads CASSRRGAGDEKLFF. Here the CDR3 DNA reads TGCGCCAGCAGCCGGCGGGGGGCAGGGGATGAAAAACTGTTTTTT.

On this clone: Other DNA variants within this sample encode the same CDR3. The rearrangement uses TRBV27 and TRBJ1-1; the match to TRBD1 covers 11 bases. Trimming took 5 bases from V and 5 from J; bases not matched to a gene: 7. The length of the CDR3 is 15 residues. Germline V CDR1 and CDR2: MNHEY, SMNVEV (reference sequence). The CDR3 sequence: CASSPRTGGDTEAFF. DNA for the CDR3: TGTGCCAGCAGTCCCCGGACAGGGGGCGATACTGAAGCTTTCTTT.

This chain joins TRBV7-4 and TRBJ2-7; TRBD2 matches at 7 bases. The V gene end was trimmed by 1 base and the J gene end by 5 bases; junction bases not matched to a gene: 5. Germline-derived CDR1 and CDR2 are SGHVT and SQSDAQ. The CDR3 is 14 amino acids. The chain's CDR3 is CASSLDRGEDEQYF. Here the CDR3 DNA reads TGTGCCAGCAGCTTAGATCGGGGGGAGGACGAGCAGTACTTC. The full variable domain, with the rest looked up from reference TRBV7-4 and TRBJ2-7, is GAGVSQSPRYKVAKRGRDVALRCDSISGHVTLYWYRQTLGQGSEVLTYSQSDAQRDKSGRPSGRFSAERPERSVSTLKIQRTEQGDSAVYLCASSLDRGEDEQYFGPGTRLTVT.

CDR3 nucleotide sequence: TGTGCCAGCAGTCACTACTTATACACCGGGGAGCTGTTTTTT. It is translated as CASSHYLYTGELFF. This chain uses TRBV6-4 with TRBJ2-2; D is unresolved. V was shortened by 5 bases and J by 3 bases, with 10 bases between the two germline ends. The CDR3 covers 14 residues. Germline V gene sequence: CDR1 MRHNA, CDR2 SNTAGT.

The V gene is TRBV6-5, the J gene TRBJ1-4; 7 bases agree with TRBD1. Losses at the gene ends were 2 bases for V and 5 bases for J; bases not matched to a gene: 8. Germline V gene lookup returns CDR1 MNHEY and CDR2 SVGAGI. This CDR3 comprises 16 residues. For the CDR3, the DNA is TGTGCCAGCAGTTACAGGTCCGGGACAGCAAATGAAAAACTGTTTTTT. Translation: CASSYRSGTANEKLFF.

This sequence joins TRBV9 and TRBJ2-1; D might be TRBD2 (5 bases). Germline CDR1 reads SGDLS; CDR2 reads YYNGEE. The length of the CDR3 is 15 residues. The V end was cut by 0 bases, the J end by 3 bases, with 10 bases between. The CDR3 is CASSVAGILYNEQFF. In DNA form, the CDR3 reads TGTGCCAGCAGCGTAGCGGGGATCCTCTACAATGAGCAGTTCTTC.

The V and J genes are TRBV10-1 and TRBJ2-2, with D perhaps TRBD1 (6 bases). V was shortened by 7 bases and J by 2 bases, with 11 bases between the two germline ends. Germline V gene sequence: CDR1 WNHNN, CDR2 SYGVQD (reference sequence). This CDR3 is built from 14 residues. The CDR3 protein is CASTPDRNTGELFF. DNA of the CDR3: TGCGCCAGCACCCCGGACAGAAACACCGGGGAGCTGTTTTTT.

The chain has TRBV6-5 and TRBJ2-1; D remains unclear. The CDR3 length is 12 residues. V was clipped by 7 bases and J by 7 bases, with 11 bases between them. Germline assignment: CDR1 MNHEY and CDR2 SVGAGI. CDR3 bases: TGTGCCAGCACCAACCAGGTAAATGAGCAGTTCTTC. This encodes CASTNQVNEQFF.

The CDR3 region has the DNA TGTGCCTGGCGGACAGCTGGGGCCAACGTCCTGACTTTC. Translated, it gives CAWRTAGANVLTF. This chain uses TRBV30 with TRBJ2-6, with a tentative D call TRBD1 (6 bases). Trimming removed 5 bases at V and 2 bases at J, with 7 bases between. CDR1 is GTSNPN, CDR2 SVGIG, per germline (reference sequence). The CDR3 spans 13 residues.

This clone appeared a few times. The chain employs TRBV7-2 and TRBJ2-5; D uncertain. This CDR3 spans 13 amino acids. The V gene lost 2 bases and the J gene lost 2 bases, with 6 bases spanning the gap. Germline V gene lookup returns CDR1 SGHTA and CDR2 FQGNSA. CDR3 region: CASSLRVQETQYF. The CDR3 DNA follows: TGTGCCAGCAGCTTAAGGGTACAAGAGACCCAGTACTTC.